This T cell receptor beta chain was found in a study of blood T cell repertoires in COVID-19. About the study: Samples taken during acute and convalescent COVID-19 were collected in the United States, Italy and Spain.

There are 16 residues in the CDR3. CDR1 and CDR2 from the germline V gene are SGHNT and YYREEE (reference sequence). J was trimmed by 5 bases and V by 4 bases; bases with no gene match: 11. As originally analysed: Reference gene primer amplification yielded estimated nucleated cell counts. Data came from immunoSEQ multiplex PCR; TCRdb stores just in-frame clones and leaves some out. V and J calls and clone size come straight from that table; D and trimming were deduced from the DNA. The data show 200,000 to 250,000 clones, with 70% to 90% seen just once and roughly 6.3% held by the top ten. This clone was seen just once. A Seattle source enrolled patients during active infection and followed them longitudinally.

The clonotype originates from a woman in her 30s with COVID-19, enrolled during active disease. Sequenced input: peripheral blood. The chain recombines TRBV5-4 with TRBJ2-3, with 9 nucleotides matching TRBD1. The chain's CDR3 is CASSGWGTGTIDTQYF. The CDR3 coding sequence is TGTGCCAGCAGCGGATGGGGGACAGGGACGATAGATACGCAGTATTTT.